This T cell receptor beta chain was obtained from a study of blood T cell repertoires in COVID-19. There are 15 residues in the CDR3. V lost 5 bases and J lost 0, with 14 bases in between. Looked up from germline, CDR1 is LNHDA and CDR2 is SQIVND (reference sequence). This table comes from immunoSEQ multiplex PCR, and its TCRdb copy is limited to in-frame clones, with some not included. The data hold roughly 420,000 clones, with approximately 88% observed a single time. V and J are TRBV19 and TRBJ2-7; D is possibly TRBD1 (6 bases). The sequenced material came from PBMCs or T cells enriched from blood (not recorded which). This TCR was recovered from a woman aged 25-40 years with acute COVID-19. The CDR3 nucleotides are TGTGCCAGTAGTCAACCACAGGGCCGCTCCTACGAGCAGTACTTC. Its translation is CASSQPQGRSYEQYF. Looking up the rest from reference TRBV19 and TRBJ2-7 gives the full variable domain: DGGITQSPKYLFRKEGQNVTLSCEQNLNHDAMYWYRQDPGQGLRLIYYSQIVNDFQKGDIAEGYSVSREKKESFPLTVTSAQKNPTAFYLCASSQPQGRSYEQYFGPGTRLTVT.